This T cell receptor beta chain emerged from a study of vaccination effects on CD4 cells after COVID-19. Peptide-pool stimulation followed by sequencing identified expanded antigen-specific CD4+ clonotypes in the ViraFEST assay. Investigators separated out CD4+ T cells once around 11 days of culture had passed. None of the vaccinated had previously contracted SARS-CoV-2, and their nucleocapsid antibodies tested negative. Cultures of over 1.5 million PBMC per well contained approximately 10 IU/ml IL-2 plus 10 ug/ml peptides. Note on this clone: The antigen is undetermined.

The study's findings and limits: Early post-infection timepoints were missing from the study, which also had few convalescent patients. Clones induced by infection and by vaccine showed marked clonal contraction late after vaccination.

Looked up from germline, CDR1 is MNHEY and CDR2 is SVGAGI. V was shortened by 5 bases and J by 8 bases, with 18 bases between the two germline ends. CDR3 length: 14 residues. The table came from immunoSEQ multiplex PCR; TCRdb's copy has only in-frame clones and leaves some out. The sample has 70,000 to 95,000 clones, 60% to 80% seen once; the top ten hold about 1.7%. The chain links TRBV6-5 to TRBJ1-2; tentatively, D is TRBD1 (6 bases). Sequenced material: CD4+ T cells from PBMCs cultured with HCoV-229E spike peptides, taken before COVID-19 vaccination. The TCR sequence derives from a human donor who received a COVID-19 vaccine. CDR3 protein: CASSPWEQGRGYTF. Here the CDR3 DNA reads TGTGCCAGCAGTCCTTGGGAACAGGGACGCGGCTACACCTTC.